This TCR beta chain is from a study of blood T cell repertoires in COVID-19. On the study more broadly: Italy, Spain and the United States were the sources of the convalescent and acute COVID-19 samples. T cells, B-cell-depleted T cells, or PBMCs supplied cDNA or gDNA.

This clone has just a few counts. Assay: immunoSEQ multiplex PCR; the TCRdb copy retains only in-frame clones and omits some. The table lists a few hundred thousand clones, 80% to 90% of them singletons. This study enrolled people aged about 18 to 100 from around 26 US geographic areas. V gave up 6 bases and J gave up 3 bases, with 16 bases separating them. The CDR3 length is 15 residues. Germline V gene lookup returns CDR1 SGHNT and CDR2 YYREEE (reference sequence). The TCR sequence derives from a man aged 18 to 30 who had recovered from COVID-19. Sequenced material: PBMCs or T cells enriched from blood (not recorded which). The chain recombines TRBV5-4 with TRBJ2-1, with a weak D call TRBD2 (5 bases). The CDR3 here is CASNPGRGNYNEQFF. The CDR3 DNA follows: TGTGCCAGCAACCCAGGACGGGGTAACTACAATGAGCAGTTCTTC.